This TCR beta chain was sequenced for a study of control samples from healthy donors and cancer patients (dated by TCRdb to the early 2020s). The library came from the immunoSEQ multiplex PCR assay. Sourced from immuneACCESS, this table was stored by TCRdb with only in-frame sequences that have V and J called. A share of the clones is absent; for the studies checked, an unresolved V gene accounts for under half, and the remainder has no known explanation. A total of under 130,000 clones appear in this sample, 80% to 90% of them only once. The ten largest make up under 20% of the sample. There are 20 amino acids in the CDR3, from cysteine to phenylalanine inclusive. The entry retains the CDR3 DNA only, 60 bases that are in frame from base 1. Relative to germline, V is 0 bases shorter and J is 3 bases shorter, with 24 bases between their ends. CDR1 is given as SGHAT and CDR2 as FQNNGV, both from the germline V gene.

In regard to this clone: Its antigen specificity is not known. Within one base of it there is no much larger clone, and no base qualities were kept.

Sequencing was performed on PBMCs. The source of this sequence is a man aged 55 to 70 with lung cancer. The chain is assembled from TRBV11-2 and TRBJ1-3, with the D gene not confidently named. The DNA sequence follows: TGTGCCAGCAGCTTAGATCGTTTAGTATCTGGTGGCAGGCGTGGAAACACCATATATTTT. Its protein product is CASSLDRLVSGGRRGNTIYF.